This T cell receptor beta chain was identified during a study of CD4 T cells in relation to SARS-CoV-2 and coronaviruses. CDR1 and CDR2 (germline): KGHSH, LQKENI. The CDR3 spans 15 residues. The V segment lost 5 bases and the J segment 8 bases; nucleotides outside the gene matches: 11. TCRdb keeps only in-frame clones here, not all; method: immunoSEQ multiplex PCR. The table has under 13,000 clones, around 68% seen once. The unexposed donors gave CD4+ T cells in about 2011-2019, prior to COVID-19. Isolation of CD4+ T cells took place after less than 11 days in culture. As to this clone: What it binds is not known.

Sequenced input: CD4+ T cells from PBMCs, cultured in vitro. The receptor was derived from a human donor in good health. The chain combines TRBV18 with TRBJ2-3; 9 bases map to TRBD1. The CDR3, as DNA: TGTGCCAGCTCAACGGGACAGGGAGCAATCGGTACGCAGTATTTT. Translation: CASSTGQGAIGTQYF.